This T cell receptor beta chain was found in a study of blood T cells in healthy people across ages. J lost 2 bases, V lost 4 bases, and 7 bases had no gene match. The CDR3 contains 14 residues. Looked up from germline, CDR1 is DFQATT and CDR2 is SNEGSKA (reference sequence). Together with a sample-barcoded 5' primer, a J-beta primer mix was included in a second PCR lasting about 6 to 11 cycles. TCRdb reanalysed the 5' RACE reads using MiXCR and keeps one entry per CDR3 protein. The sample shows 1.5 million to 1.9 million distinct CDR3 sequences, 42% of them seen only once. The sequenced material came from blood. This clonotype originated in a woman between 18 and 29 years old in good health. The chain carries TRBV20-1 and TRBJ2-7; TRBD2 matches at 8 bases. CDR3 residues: CSAISGAITYEQYF. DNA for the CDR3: TGCAGTGCTATTAGCGGGGCCATTACCTACGAGCAGTACTTC.